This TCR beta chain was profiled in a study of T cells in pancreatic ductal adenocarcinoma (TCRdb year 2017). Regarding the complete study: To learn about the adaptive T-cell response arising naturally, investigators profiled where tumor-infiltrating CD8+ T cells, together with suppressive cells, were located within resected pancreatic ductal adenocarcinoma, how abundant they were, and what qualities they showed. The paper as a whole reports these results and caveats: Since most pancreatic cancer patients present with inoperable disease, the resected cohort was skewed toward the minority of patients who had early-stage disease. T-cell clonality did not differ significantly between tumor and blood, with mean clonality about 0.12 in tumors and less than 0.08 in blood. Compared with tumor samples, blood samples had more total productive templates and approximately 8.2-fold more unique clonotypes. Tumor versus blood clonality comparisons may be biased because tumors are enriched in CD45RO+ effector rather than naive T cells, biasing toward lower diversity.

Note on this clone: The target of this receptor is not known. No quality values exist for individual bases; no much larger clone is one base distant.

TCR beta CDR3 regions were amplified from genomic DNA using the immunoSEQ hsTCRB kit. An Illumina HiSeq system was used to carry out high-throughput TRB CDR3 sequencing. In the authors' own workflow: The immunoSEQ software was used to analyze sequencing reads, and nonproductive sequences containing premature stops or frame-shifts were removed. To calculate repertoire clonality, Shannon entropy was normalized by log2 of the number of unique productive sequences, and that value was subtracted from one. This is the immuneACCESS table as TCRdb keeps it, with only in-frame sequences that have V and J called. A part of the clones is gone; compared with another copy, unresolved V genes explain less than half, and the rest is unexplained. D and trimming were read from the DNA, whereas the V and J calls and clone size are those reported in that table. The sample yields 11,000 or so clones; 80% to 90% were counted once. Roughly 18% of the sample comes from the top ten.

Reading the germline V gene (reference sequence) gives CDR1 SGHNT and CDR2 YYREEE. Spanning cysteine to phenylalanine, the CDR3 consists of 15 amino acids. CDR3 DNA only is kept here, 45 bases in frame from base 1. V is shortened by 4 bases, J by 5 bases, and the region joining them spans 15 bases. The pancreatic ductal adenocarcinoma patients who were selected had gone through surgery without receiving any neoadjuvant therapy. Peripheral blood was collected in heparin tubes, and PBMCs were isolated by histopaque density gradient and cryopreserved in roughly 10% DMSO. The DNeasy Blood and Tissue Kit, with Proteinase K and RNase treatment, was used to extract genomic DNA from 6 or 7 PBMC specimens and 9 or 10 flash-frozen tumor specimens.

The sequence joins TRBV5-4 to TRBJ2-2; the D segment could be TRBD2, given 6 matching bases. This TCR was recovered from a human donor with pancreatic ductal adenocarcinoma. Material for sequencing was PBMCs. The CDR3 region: CASSADGGGTGELFF. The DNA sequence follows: TGTGCCAGCAGCGCCGACGGGGGAGGAACCGGGGAGCTGTTTTTT.